The 10 T cell receptor beta chains below all came from one sample that was sequenced in a study of control samples from healthy donors and cancer patients. The table came from immunoSEQ multiplex PCR; TCRdb's copy has only in-frame clones and leaves some out. The table records fewer than 500,000 clones, 90% of them present only once. The sequenced sample consisted of PBMCs. These receptors came from a middle-aged man with head and neck cancer.

The chain has TRBV6-6 and TRBJ1-5; D gene unclear. The CDR3 length is 14 residues. The V gene's germline CDR1 is MNHNY and CDR2 SVGAGI (reference sequence). The V end was cut by 7 bases, the J end by 4 bases, with 14 bases between. This chain's CDR3 is CASTAGYRNQPQHF. The CDR3 DNA is TGTGCCAGCACGGCGGGTTATAGGAATCAGCCCCAGCATTTT.

This sequence joins TRBV18 and TRBJ1-2; 8 bases map to TRBD1. The CDR3 runs 14 residues. Unmatched junction bases numbered 3, after V lost 3 bases and J lost 3 bases. The germline V gene encodes CDR1 KGHSH and CDR2 LQKENI. The CDR3 region is CASSPGTGDYGYTF. CDR3 bases: TGTGCCAGCTCACCCGGGACAGGCGACTATGGCTACACCTTC.

CDR3 sequence: CASNPRHRGRKNYEQYF. DNA for the CDR3: TGTGCCAGCAATCCCCGACACCGCGGACGTAAGAACTACGAGCAGTACTTC. V is TRBV28 and J is TRBJ2-7, with D unclear. Trimming took off 7 bases at V and 3 bases at J, with 25 bases between the two ends. In germline, CDR1 is MDHEN, CDR2 SYDVKM. The CDR3 is 17 residues long.

The J gene is TRBJ1-2, the V gene TRBV28; possibly TRBD1 for D (6 bases). The CDR3 consists of 15 residues. The germline V gene encodes CDR1 MDHEN and CDR2 SYDVKM. Trimming cost V 6 bases and J 5 bases, with 19 bases left between them. The CDR3: CASRPIQGRGYGYTF. CDR3 nucleotides: TGTGCCAGCAGACCAATACAGGGTCGGGGGTATGGCTACACCTTC.

The chain links TRBV2 to TRBJ1-2; D unresolved. Germline CDR1 SNHLY, CDR2 FYNNEI. V lost 1 base, J lost 4 bases, and 16 bases lay in between. This CDR3 has 16 amino acids. The CDR3 bases are TGTGCCAGCAGTGAAGAGAGCGGGATACGGTTCTATGGCTACACCTTC. It encodes CASSEESGIRFYGYTF.

V usage is TRBV7-5 and J usage is TRBJ2-7; TRBD2, as called in the table, went unchecked against the DNA. TRBV7-5 is assigned pseudogene status. The CDR3 extends over 15 amino acids. The CDR3 spells CARTVSGVSSYEQYF. The CDR3, as DNA: TGTGCCAGAACGGTATCGGGGGTAAGCTCCTACGAGCAGTACTTC.

V and J are TRBV19 and TRBJ2-3; 8 nucleotides align to TRBD2. This CDR3 comprises 15 residues. The J segment lost 6 bases and the V segment lost 8 bases, leaving 13 bases of the junction unmatched. CDR1 LNHDA and CDR2 SQIVND come from the germline V gene (reference sequence). The CDR3 here is CASRGPSGPLDTQYF. The DNA for the CDR3 is TGTGCCAGTCGGGGGCCTAGCGGGCCCCTCGATACGCAGTATTTT.

The chain joins TRBV2 to TRBJ1-5; D gene ambiguous. V dropped 5 bases and J dropped 4 bases, with 9 bases sitting between them. This CDR3 is built from 13 residues. Germline loops: CDR1 SNHLY, CDR2 FYNNEI. The CDR3 spells CASSWEGNQPQHF. CDR3 sequence (DNA): TGTGCCAGCAGTTGGGAGGGTAATCAGCCCCAGCATTTT.

V usage is TRBV24-1 and J usage is TRBJ2-3; the match to TRBD2 covers 15 bases. CDR1 is KGHDR and CDR2 is SFDVKD in the germline V gene. V was clipped by 3 bases and J by 8 bases; unmatched bases: 2. The CDR3 has 15 amino acids. CDR3 nucleotides: TGTGCCACCAGTGATGGACTAGCGGGAGGGGCTACGCAGTATTTT. Protein sequence: CATSDGLAGGATQYF.

This chain uses TRBV30 with TRBJ2-1, with 8 bases fitting TRBD2. The CDR3 contains 14 residues. Germline assignment: CDR1 GTSNPN and CDR2 SVGIG (reference sequence). Germline trimming cut 0 bases from V and 8 bases from J; bases unmatched to any gene: 6. The CDR3 sequence: CAWSVGAGAYEQFF. Here the CDR3 DNA reads TGTGCCTGGAGTGTAGGAGCGGGAGCGTATGAGCAGTTCTTC.